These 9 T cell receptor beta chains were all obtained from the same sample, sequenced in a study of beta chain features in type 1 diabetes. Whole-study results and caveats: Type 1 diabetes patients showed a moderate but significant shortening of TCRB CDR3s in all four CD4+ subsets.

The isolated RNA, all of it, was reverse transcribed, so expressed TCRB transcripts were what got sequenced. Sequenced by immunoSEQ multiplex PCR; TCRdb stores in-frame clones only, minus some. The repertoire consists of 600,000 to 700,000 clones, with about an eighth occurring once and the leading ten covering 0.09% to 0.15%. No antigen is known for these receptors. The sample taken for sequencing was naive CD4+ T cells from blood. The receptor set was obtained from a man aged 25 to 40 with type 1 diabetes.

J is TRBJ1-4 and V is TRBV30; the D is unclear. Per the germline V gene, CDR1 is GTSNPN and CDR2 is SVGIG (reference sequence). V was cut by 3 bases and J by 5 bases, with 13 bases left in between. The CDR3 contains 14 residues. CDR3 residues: CAWSGLVWNEKLFF. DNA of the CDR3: TGTGCCTGGAGCGGCCTGGTGTGGAATGAAAAACTGTTTTTT.

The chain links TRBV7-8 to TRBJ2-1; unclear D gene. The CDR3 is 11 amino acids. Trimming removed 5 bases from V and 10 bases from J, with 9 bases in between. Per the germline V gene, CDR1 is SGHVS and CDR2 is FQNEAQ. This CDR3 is CASSVGREQFF. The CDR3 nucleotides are TGTGCCAGCAGCGTAGGAAGAGAGCAGTTCTTC.

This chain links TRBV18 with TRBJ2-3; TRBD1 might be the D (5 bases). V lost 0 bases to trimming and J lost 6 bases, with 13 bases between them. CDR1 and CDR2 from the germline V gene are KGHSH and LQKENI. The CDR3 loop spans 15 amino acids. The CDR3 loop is CASSPPSRVRDTQYF. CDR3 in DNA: TGTGCCAGCTCACCACCGTCCAGGGTCAGGGATACGCAGTATTTT.

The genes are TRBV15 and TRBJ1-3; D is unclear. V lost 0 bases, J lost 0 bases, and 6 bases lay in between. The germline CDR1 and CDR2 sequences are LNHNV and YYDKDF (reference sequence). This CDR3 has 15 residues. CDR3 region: CATSRDLPSGNTIYF. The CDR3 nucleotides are TGTGCCACCAGCAGAGATTTGCCCTCTGGAAACACCATATATTTT.

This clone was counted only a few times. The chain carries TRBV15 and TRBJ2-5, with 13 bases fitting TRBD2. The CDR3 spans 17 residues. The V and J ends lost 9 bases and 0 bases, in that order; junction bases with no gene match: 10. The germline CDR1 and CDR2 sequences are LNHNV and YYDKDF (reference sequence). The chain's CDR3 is CATRLAGGPWYQETQYF. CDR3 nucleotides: TGTGCCACTAGACTAGCGGGGGGTCCTTGGTACCAAGAGACCCAGTACTTC.

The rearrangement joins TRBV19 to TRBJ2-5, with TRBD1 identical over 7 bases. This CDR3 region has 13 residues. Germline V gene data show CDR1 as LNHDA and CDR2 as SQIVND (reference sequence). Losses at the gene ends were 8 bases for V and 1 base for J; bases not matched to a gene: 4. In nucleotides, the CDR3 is TGTGCCAGTTCCGGGACAGCCCAAGAGACCCAGTACTTC. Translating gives CASSGTAQETQYF.

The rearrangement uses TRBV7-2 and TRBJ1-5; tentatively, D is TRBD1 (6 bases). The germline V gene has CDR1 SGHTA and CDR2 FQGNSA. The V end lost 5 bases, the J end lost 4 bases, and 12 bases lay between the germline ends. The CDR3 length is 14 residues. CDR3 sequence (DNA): TGTGCCAGCAGCCTCACAGGGATAAATCAGCCCCAGCATTTT. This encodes CASSLTGINQPQHF.

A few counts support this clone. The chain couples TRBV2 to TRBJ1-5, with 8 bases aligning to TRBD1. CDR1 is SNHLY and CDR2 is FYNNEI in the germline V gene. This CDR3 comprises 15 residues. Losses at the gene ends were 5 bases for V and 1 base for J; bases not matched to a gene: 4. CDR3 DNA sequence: TGTGCCAGCAGTTCACAGGGGGTGAGCAATCAGCCCCAGCATTTT. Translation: CASSSQGVSNQPQHF.

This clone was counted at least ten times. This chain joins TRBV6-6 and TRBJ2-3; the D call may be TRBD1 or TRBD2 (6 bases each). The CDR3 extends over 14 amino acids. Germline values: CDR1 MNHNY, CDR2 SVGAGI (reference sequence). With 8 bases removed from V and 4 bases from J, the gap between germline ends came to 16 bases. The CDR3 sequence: CASGGGRRSDTQYF. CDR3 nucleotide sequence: TGTGCCAGCGGTGGGGGGCGCAGGTCAGATACGCAGTATTTT.